The next 30 T cell receptor beta chains were all read from a single sample in a study of T cells in Graves' hyperthyroidism and ophthalmopathy. The source material, RNA transcripts, was used to amplify TCR beta CDR3 regions. The HTBI primer set was used in a first-round RT-PCR of the TCR CDR3. MiXCR, applied by TCRdb to the multiplex PCR reads, yields one record per CDR3 protein. The data hold over 500,000 distinct CDR3 sequences, with 17% observed a single time. The sequenced material came from blood. All receptors derive from a woman in her late teens or twenties with Graves' ophthalmopathy.

The chain employs TRBV6-1 and TRBJ1-3; no reliable D call. This CDR3 is 14 amino acids long. Germline CDR1 reads MNHNS; CDR2 reads SASEGT. The V end was cut by 6 bases, the J end by 1 base, with 10 bases between. CDR3 bases: TGTGCCAGCAGGAGGACTTGGTCTGGAAACACCATATATTTT. Its protein product is CASRRTWSGNTIYF.

The chain uses TRBV14 and TRBJ2-7, with D hard to call. Germline V gene data show CDR1 as SGHDN and CDR2 as FVKESK. V was shortened by 5 bases and J by 2 bases, with 10 bases between the two germline ends. The CDR3 runs 13 residues. The CDR3 DNA reads TGTGCCAGCAGCGGACGGATTCCCTACGAGCAGTACTTC. This translates into CASSGRIPYEQYF.

This clonotype was detected a few times. The chain recombines TRBV6-1 with TRBJ2-1; 7 bases map to TRBD2. There are 13 residues in the CDR3. Germline lookup yields CDR1 MNHNS and CDR2 SASEGT. The J segment lost 7 bases and the V segment lost 4 bases, leaving 4 bases of the junction unmatched. This CDR3 reads CASSGQAGNEQFF. The CDR3 nucleotides read TGTGCCAGCAGTGGCCAAGCGGGGAATGAGCAGTTCTTC.

The chain recombines TRBV28 with TRBJ1-6; 8 bases fit TRBD1. This CDR3 region has 17 residues. The germline V gene encodes CDR1 MDHEN and CDR2 SYDVKM. The trim removed 5 bases at V and 6 bases at J, leaving 12 bases unmatched. CDR3 residues: CASSPPWTGTSNSPLHF. In DNA form, the CDR3 reads TGTGCCAGCAGTCCACCTTGGACAGGGACAAGTAATTCACCCCTCCACTTT.

Ten or more counts support this clonotype. The chain couples TRBV7-8 to TRBJ2-3; D is perhaps TRBD2 (7 bases). Trimming stripped 1 base from V and 2 bases from J, with 31 bases between. CDR3 size: 22 residues. CDR1 is SGHVS and CDR2 is FQNEAQ in the germline V gene. DNA of the CDR3: TGTGCCAGCAGCTTAGGAAGAGGGGGGAGGGGGGACCCGGGGAAATACACAGATACGCAGTATTTT. This codes for CASSLGRGGRGDPGKYTDTQYF.

This clonotype occurred a few times. The V call is TRBV6-1, the J call TRBJ1-1; TRBD1 might be the D (6 bases). Germline-derived CDR1 and CDR2 are MNHNS and SASEGT. Trimming removed 8 bases from V and 5 bases from J, with 24 bases in between. The CDR3 has 16 residues. The CDR3 spells CASQGLTRDRQTEAFF. As DNA, the CDR3 is TGTGCCAGCCAGGGGCTTACGCGGGACCGACAAACTGAAGCTTTCTTT.

This sequence joins TRBV6-4 and TRBJ1-1, with D maybe TRBD1 (6 bases). The CDR3 is made up of 14 amino acids. The germline V and J ends were trimmed by 3 bases and 6 bases, with 14 bases remaining between them. Germline assignment: CDR1 MRHNA and CDR2 SNTAGT. CDR3 region: CASSEGGVSSEAFF. CDR3 DNA sequence: TGTGCCAGCAGTGAAGGGGGGGTTAGTTCTGAAGCTTTCTTT.

This clonotype was seen more than once but under ten times. This rearrangement joins TRBV7-2 to TRBJ1-4; D perhaps matches TRBD1 (5 bases). Between the trimmed V and J ends, which lost 5 bases and 0 bases, there was a span of 10 bases. The CDR3 runs 15 residues. Germline V CDR1 and CDR2: SGHTA, FQGNSA. The CDR3 bases are TGTGCCAGCAGCCGAGAGGGGACAACTAATGAAAAACTGTTTTTT. Translating it yields CASSREGTTNEKLFF.

The chain uses TRBV25-1 and TRBJ2-5; D unclear. V was shortened by 7 bases and J by 5 bases, with 11 bases between the two germline ends. Germline V gene lookup returns CDR1 MGHDK and CDR2 SYGVNS. The CDR3 has 12 residues. This CDR3 reads CASNVGRETQYF. Here the CDR3 DNA reads TGTGCCAGCAACGTGGGCCGGGAGACCCAGTACTTC.

This clonotype turned up a few times. V usage is TRBV25-1 and J usage is TRBJ2-3, with D perhaps TRBD2 (6 bases). This CDR3 is 16 amino acids long. V lost 0 bases to trimming and J lost 0 bases, with 10 bases between them. Per the germline V gene, CDR1 is MGHDK and CDR2 is SYGVNS. In DNA form, the CDR3 reads TGTGCCAGCAGTGAATATAAGCGGGCTAGCACAGATACGCAGTATTTT. It is translated as CASSEYKRASTDTQYF.

At least ten counts were recorded for this clonotype. This chain links TRBV20-1 with TRBJ2-3; D might be TRBD1 or TRBD2, each matching 6 bases. Germline V gives CDR1 DFQATT, CDR2 SNEGSKA (reference sequence). CDR3 length: 15 residues. Deletions cut 5 bases from V and 2 bases from J, with 17 bases between. The CDR3 region has the DNA TGCAGTGCTCGACCGGGGGCGTCTTTCACAGATACGCAGTATTTT. Protein sequence: CSARPGASFTDTQYF.

This clonotype was observed many times. V gene TRBV28 combines with J gene TRBJ2-5, with TRBD2 matching 14 bases. The junction had 15 bases not matched to a gene; V was cut back by 2 bases and J by 4 bases. This CDR3 is 20 amino acids long. Germline V gene sequence: CDR1 MDHEN, CDR2 SYDVKM. The CDR3 is CASSLGSNPGLAGAGETQYF. As DNA, the CDR3 is TGTGCCAGCAGTTTAGGATCCAACCCGGGACTAGCGGGAGCAGGAGAGACCCAGTACTTC. Drawing the rest from reference TRBV28 and TRBJ2-5, the complete variable domain is DVKVTQSSRYLVKRTGEKVFLECVQDMDHENMFWYRQDPGLGLRLIYFSYDVKMKEKGDIPEGYSVSREKKERFSLILESASTNQTSMYLCASSLGSNPGLAGAGETQYFGPGTRLLVL.

Many counts were recorded for this clonotype. The V call is TRBV10-3, the J call TRBJ2-2; TRBD2 agrees at 7 bases. The junction had 14 bases not matched to a gene; V was cut back by 4 bases and J by 6 bases. CDR3 size: 17 residues. Germline values: CDR1 ENHRY, CDR2 SYGVKD. The CDR3 DNA reads as TGTGCCATCAGTGGGACTTCTAGCGGATGGGACTCCGGGGAGCTGTTTTTT. Translating it yields CAISGTSSGWDSGELFF.

In regard to this clonotype: This clone may be a read error of a much larger clone one base away. This chain uses TRBV3-1 with TRBJ1-5, with TRBD1 matching over 10 bases. Germline CDR1 and CDR2: LGHDT and YNNKEL (reference sequence). The CDR3 has 16 residues. The V and J ends lost 1 base and 2 bases, in that order; junction bases with no gene match: 2. The CDR3 nucleotides read TGTGCCAGCAGCCAAGGCGGGACAGGGGGCAATCAGCCCCAGCATTTT. Translating it yields CASSQGGTGGNQPQHF.

A note on this clonotype: This may come from a read error, since a much larger clone is one base off. The V call is TRBV20-1, the J call TRBJ2-3; 8 bases line up with TRBD2. V trimming: 3 bases; J trimming: 5 bases; junction bases outside the gene matches: 7. From germline, CDR1 is DFQATT and CDR2 SNEGSKA (reference sequence). This CDR3 contains 14 residues. CDR3 in amino acids: CSASHGGAGDTQYF. The CDR3 DNA sequence: TGCAGTGCTAGTCACGGGGGGGCGGGAGATACGCAGTATTTT.

The gene calls are TRBV5-1 and TRBJ2-7, with D possibly called TRBD1 or TRBD2 (6 bases each). The CDR3 runs to 17 residues. The germline V gene encodes CDR1 SGHRS and CDR2 YFSETQ. Trimming took 4 bases from V and 0 from J, leaving 20 bases between them. CDR3 DNA sequence: TGCGCCAGCAGCATCATCCCAAGACAGGACTACTCCTACGAGCAGTACTTC. It specifies CASSIIPRQDYSYEQYF.

This clonotype appeared many times. V is TRBV2 and J is TRBJ1-1; TRBD1 is a possible D gene (6 bases). The CDR3 sequence is 14 residues long. The V gene's germline CDR1 is SNHLY and CDR2 FYNNEI. V was pared by 4 bases and J by 4 bases, with 13 bases between. In nucleotides, the CDR3 is TGTGCCAGCAGTGCGCAGGGGCATATCACTGAAGCTTTCTTT. Its translation is CASSAQGHITEAFF.

The chain carries TRBV5-1 and TRBJ1-2, with 10 bases fitting TRBD1. Germline CDR1 reads SGHRS; CDR2 reads YFSETQ. The CDR3 has 14 amino acids. After removal of 4 bases from V and 4 bases from J, the junction contained 4 bases not matched to a gene. This CDR3 is CASSPDRGFYGYTF. Written as DNA, the CDR3 is TGCGCCAGCAGCCCGGACAGGGGGTTCTATGGCTACACCTTC.

This clonotype was counted a few times. V gene TRBV6-1 combines with J gene TRBJ2-7; weak D call: TRBD2 (5 bases). Germline V gives CDR1 MNHNS, CDR2 SASEGT. Trimming stripped 8 bases from V and 5 bases from J, with 22 bases between. The CDR3 spans 15 residues. CDR3 in amino acids: CASHDIGVRWDEQYF. The CDR3 coding sequence is TGTGCCAGCCATGACATCGGGGTAAGGTGGGACGAGCAGTACTTC.

This clonotype was seen at least ten times. The V gene is TRBV30, the J gene TRBJ2-5; D is ambiguous. V lost 3 bases and J lost 3, with 8 bases in between. Germline V gene lookup returns CDR1 GTSNPN and CDR2 SVGIG (reference sequence). The CDR3 runs 12 residues. The DNA for the CDR3 is TGTGCCTGGAGCCCTCCCGAAGAGACCCAGTACTTC. Amino acid sequence: CAWSPPEETQYF.

This clonotype showed up many times. V gene TRBV2 combines with J gene TRBJ1-1, with 11 positions matching TRBD1. CDR3 length: 13 amino acids. Trimming at V came to 6 bases and at J to 10 bases, leaving 7 bases not matched to a gene. Germline V gives CDR1 SNHLY, CDR2 FYNNEI. DNA of the CDR3: TGTGCCAGCAGAGCCACCGGGACAGGGGGAGCTTTCTTT. Amino acid sequence: CASRATGTGGAFF.

This clonotype was observed at least ten times. The chain uses TRBV18 and TRBJ1-2; 10 nucleotides match TRBD1. V trimming: 6 bases; J trimming: 6 bases; junction bases outside the gene matches: 4. Germline assignment: CDR1 KGHSH and CDR2 LQKENI. The length of the CDR3 is 13 residues. The CDR3 nucleotides are TGTGCCAGCTCGCGACAGGGGGCCAATGGCTACACCTTC. It is translated as CASSRQGANGYTF.

The rearrangement links TRBV20-1 to TRBJ1-2; 7 bases are a match to TRBD1. Germline values: CDR1 DFQATT, CDR2 SNEGSKA (reference sequence). CDR3 length: 11 amino acids. V shed 7 bases and J 8 bases; nucleotides not matched to a gene: 7. The DNA of the CDR3 is TGCAGTGTAGAGGGGGCGGTCGGCTACACCTTC. Its translation: CSVEGAVGYTF.

This clonotype was seen at least ten times. The chain combines TRBV7-2 with TRBJ2-7, with TRBD2 matching over 7 bases. J was trimmed by 5 bases and V by 1 base; bases with no gene match: 5. The CDR3 spans 14 residues. Germline V gene data show CDR1 as SGHTA and CDR2 as FQGNSA. The CDR3 spells CASSLGGSDNEQYF. The CDR3 region has the DNA TGTGCCAGCAGCTTAGGCGGGAGCGACAACGAGCAGTACTTC.

This chain uses TRBV6-1 with TRBJ1-4; 11 bases map to TRBD1. The CDR3 is 15 residues long. The V segment lost 4 bases and the J segment 10 bases; nucleotides outside the gene matches: 8. The germline gives CDR1 MNHNS, CDR2 SASEGT. CDR3 in DNA: TGTGCCAGCAGTGCGGCATGGGGACAGGGGGTAAAACTGTTTTTT. As protein: CASSAAWGQGVKLFF.

This clonotype was picked up one time. This sequence joins TRBV5-1 and TRBJ2-6; 8 bases line up with TRBD1. V trimming: 2 bases; J trimming: 0 bases; junction bases outside the gene matches: 10. CDR3 length: 19 amino acids. CDR1 is SGHRS and CDR2 is YFSETQ in the germline V gene. CDR3: CASSLGQGSPPSGANVLTF. As DNA, the CDR3 is TGCGCCAGCAGCTTAGGACAGGGCTCCCCCCCCTCTGGGGCCAACGTCCTGACTTTC.

This clonotype was seen only a few times. The chain is built from TRBV6-2 or TRBV6-3 and TRBJ2-7; 10 nucleotides match TRBD2. V shed 2 bases, J shed 6 bases, and the junction held 10 bases outside the gene matches. The germline CDR1 and CDR2 sequences are MNHEY and SVGEGT. The CDR3 spans 16 residues. CDR3 sequence (DNA): TGTGCCAGCAGTTACACCAGAGCGGGGGGGCAAGCCGAGCAGTACTTC. It yields the protein CASSYTRAGGQAEQYF.

This clonotype was counted many times. The V call is TRBV12-3 or TRBV12-4, the J call TRBJ2-7, with a possible D match to TRBD1 (6 bases). V gave up 3 bases and J gave up 2 bases, with 14 bases separating them. The CDR3 runs to 15 residues. In nucleotides, the CDR3 is TGTGCCAGCAGTTTCACCCCCGACAGGACCTACGAGCAGTACTTC. It specifies CASSFTPDRTYEQYF.

V and J are TRBV30 and TRBJ1-2; the D is unclear. Germline V CDR1 and CDR2: GTSNPN, SVGIG (reference sequence). V was shortened by 1 base and J by 2 bases, with 14 bases between the two germline ends. This CDR3 comprises 15 residues. CDR3 amino acids: CAWSGTEAPNYGYTF. The CDR3 DNA reads as TGTGCCTGGAGTGGCACCGAGGCCCCGAACTATGGCTACACCTTC.

This clonotype was detected ten times or more. The rearrangement uses TRBV20-1 and TRBJ2-3; D gene unclear. CDR3 size: 13 residues. Per germline, CDR1 DFQATT and CDR2 SNEGSKA (reference sequence). V lost 5 bases, J lost 0 bases, and 9 bases lay in between. CDR3 sequence reads: CSARRQSTDTQYF. The CDR3 DNA is TGCAGTGCTCGGCGACAAAGCACAGATACGCAGTATTTT.